The next 29 T cell receptor beta chains were all read from a single sample in a study of blood T cells in healthy people across ages. Then a second PCR, running roughly 7 to 11 cycles, was carried out with a sample-barcoded 5' primer and a J-beta primer mix. MiXCR, run by TCRdb on the 5' RACE reads, gives a single entry per CDR3 protein. The data show just under 900,000 distinct CDR3 sequences, with about 28% seen just once and around 16% held by the top ten. The sequencing sample was made of blood. The receptors shown here come from an elderly woman in good health.

This clonotype was picked up many times. This rearrangement joins TRBV20-1 to TRBJ2-5; D gene uncertain. Trimming removed 1 base at V and 0 bases at J, with 18 bases between. Germline V gene sequence: CDR1 DFQATT, CDR2 SNEGSKA (reference sequence). This CDR3 is built from 17 residues. This CDR3 reads CSARGTRAPVYQETQYF. The CDR3 bases are TGCAGTGCTAGAGGAACAAGGGCCCCTGTTTACCAAGAGACCCAGTACTTC.

The rearrangement joins TRBV21-1 to TRBJ1-1; the table calls TRBD1, which could not be checked here. TRBV21-1 is flagged as a pseudogene. The CDR3 is 15 residues long. The CDR3 nucleotides are TGTGCCAGCAGCAAAGGAGGGACAGGGTTCACTGAAGCTTTCTTT. Amino acid sequence: CASSKGGTGFTEAFF.

With regard to this clonotype: Possible read error: a much larger clone is one base away. This rearrangement joins TRBV5-1 to TRBJ1-2; D is ambiguous. The CDR3 length is 14 residues. CDR1 and CDR2 from the germline V gene are SGHRS and YFSETQ. The V end was cut by 0 bases, the J end by 7 bases, with 13 bases between. The CDR3 DNA reads TGCGCCAGCAGCTTGGAGCCAGGAATAGGTGGCTACACCTTC. This codes for CASSLEPGIGGYTF.

The V gene is TRBV7-2, the J gene TRBJ2-1; 12 bases agree with TRBD2. The germline gives CDR1 SGHTA, CDR2 FQGNSA. The CDR3 runs 15 residues. After removal of 5 bases from V and 7 bases from J, the junction contained 6 bases not matched to a gene. The DNA for the CDR3 is TGTGCCAGCAGCATAGGACTAGCGGGGAGGAATGAGCAGTTCTTC. Its protein product is CASSIGLAGRNEQFF.

Ten or more counts support this clonotype. V usage is TRBV3-1 and J usage is TRBJ2-5, with D tentatively TRBD1 or TRBD2 (6 bases each). The CDR3 extends over 14 amino acids. Germline V lookup: CDR1 LGHDT, CDR2 YNNKEL (reference sequence). Trimming took 8 bases from V and 2 from J, leaving 15 bases between them. The CDR3 sequence is CASGGGRRQETQYF. The CDR3 nucleotides are TGTGCCAGCGGAGGGGGGAGGCGGCAAGAGACCCAGTACTTC.

The chain uses TRBV9 and TRBJ1-6; D unclear. CDR3 length: 13 amino acids. The V end was cut by 3 bases, the J end by 8 bases, with 9 bases between. CDR1 and CDR2 from the germline V gene are SGDLS and YYNGEE. CDR3 residues: CASSAHRHSPLHF. The CDR3 bases are TGTGCCAGCAGCGCACACCGACATTCACCCCTCCACTTT.

J is TRBJ2-5 and V is TRBV12-3 or TRBV12-4, with 9 bases lining up with TRBD1. The CDR3 length is 13 residues. V lost 5 bases to trimming and J lost 6 bases; unmatched junction nucleotides: 4. The CDR3: CASSGQGSQTQYF. Here the CDR3 DNA reads TGTGCCAGCAGTGGACAGGGGAGCCAGACCCAGTACTTC.

In its sample, this clonotype was seen many times. The V gene is TRBV6-2 or TRBV6-3, the J gene TRBJ2-1, with TRBD1 as a possible D gene (6 bases). The germline gives CDR1 MNHEY, CDR2 SVGEGT. Trimming pared 5 bases from V and 3 bases from J, leaving 14 bases between. The CDR3 runs 15 residues. The CDR3, as DNA: TGTGCCAGCAGTGCCGCAGGGGAGATCTACAATGAGCAGTTCTTC. Residues: CASSAAGEIYNEQFF.

A few counts support this clonotype. The chain carries TRBV12-3 or TRBV12-4 and TRBJ1-5, with D uncertain. CDR3 size: 16 residues. Trimming took off 5 bases at V and 1 base at J, with 15 bases between the two ends. The CDR3 is CASSRRGYSSNQPQHF. The CDR3 DNA reads TGTGCCAGCAGTCGACGTGGGTATAGCAGCAATCAGCCCCAGCATTTT.

This clonotype was recorded a few times. The V gene is TRBV9, the J gene TRBJ2-7; 8 nucleotides agree with TRBD2. This CDR3 spans 15 amino acids. V dropped 0 bases and J dropped 5; count of bases not matched to a gene: 7. Germline assignment: CDR1 SGDLS and CDR2 YYNGEE. CDR3 protein: CASSVVRGGCHEQYF. The CDR3 DNA is TGTGCCAGCAGCGTAGTACGGGGGGGCTGTCACGAGCAGTACTTC.

This clonotype was seen ten or more times. This chain connects TRBV24-1 to TRBJ2-1, with 8 bases lining up with TRBD2. V lost 4 bases and J lost 0; bases outside the gene matches: 10. The CDR3 extends over 18 amino acids. Germline V gives CDR1 KGHDR, CDR2 SFDVKD. DNA of the CDR3: TGTGCCACCAGTGACCTAAGGGGTGCGGGGGGCTCCTACAATGAGCAGTTCTTC. Its protein is CATSDLRGAGGSYNEQFF.

Only a few counts were recorded for this clonotype. The CDR3 DNA sequence: TGTGCCAGCAGCCAAAGGGGGACAGGCCTTTCTGGGGCCAACGTCCTGACTTTC. This encodes CASSQRGTGLSGANVLTF. V and J are TRBV3-1 and TRBJ2-6, with 8 positions matching TRBD1. The CDR3 has 18 amino acids. Germline CDR1 reads LGHDT; CDR2 reads YNNKEL (reference sequence). V dropped 2 bases and J dropped 1; count of bases not matched to a gene: 7. Together with reference TRBV3-1 and TRBJ2-6, the CDR3 gives the full variable domain: DTAVSQTPKYLVTQMGNDKSIKCEQNLGHDTMYWYKQDSKKFLKIMFSYNNKELIINETVPNRFSPKSPDKAHLNLHINSLELGDSAVYFCASSQRGTGLSGANVLTFGAGSRLTVL.

This clonotype occurred many times. The chain's CDR3 is CATSRGGSDTQYF. CDR3 DNA: TGTGCCACCAGCAGAGGGGGGTCAGATACGCAGTATTTT. The chain carries TRBV15 and TRBJ2-3; either TRBD1 or TRBD2 may supply D (5 bases each). Germline-derived CDR1 and CDR2 are LNHNV and YYDKDF (reference sequence). V was trimmed by 1 base and J by 4 bases, leaving 6 bases between them. The CDR3 length is 13 residues.

Regarding this clonotype: The junction does not match germline at one end; this may be a read error. The gene calls are TRBV6-2 or TRBV6-3 and TRBJ2-2, with TRBD1 matching over 9 bases. The CDR3 runs 18 residues. Germline-derived CDR1 and CDR2 are MNHEY and SVGEGT. CDR3: CANSYTTGTGRGTGELFF. The CDR3 coding sequence is TGTGCCAACAGTTACACTACCGGGACAGGGAGAGGCACCGGGGAGCTGTTTTTT.

V usage is TRBV9 and J usage is TRBJ2-3, with D tentatively TRBD2 (6 bases). The CDR3 length is 16 residues. V shed 0 bases and J shed 0 bases, with 11 bases lying between them. Looked up from germline, CDR1 is SGDLS and CDR2 is YYNGEE. The CDR3 DNA sequence: TGTGCCAGCAGCGTAGCCGGAGGGTCTAGCACAGATACGCAGTATTTT. Protein sequence: CASSVAGGSSTDTQYF. Full variable domain (remainder filled in from reference TRBV9 and TRBJ2-3): DSGVTQTPKHLITATGQRVTLRCSPRSGDLSVYWYQQSLDQGLQFLIQYYNGEERAKGNILERFSAQQFPDLHSELNLSSLELGDSALYFCASSVAGGSSTDTQYFGPGTRLTVL.

Many counts were recorded for this clonotype. DNA for the CDR3: TGCAGCGTTGTTTGGGGACAGGGGAAAAACATTCAGTACTTC. Its protein is CSVVWGQGKNIQYF. V usage is TRBV29-1 and J usage is TRBJ2-4, with 10 bases lining up with TRBD1. Germline CDR1 is SQVTM and CDR2 is ANQGSEA. This CDR3 has 14 residues. V lost 4 bases to trimming and J lost 4 bases; unmatched junction nucleotides: 4.

This clonotype was counted ten times or more. This CDR3 reads CASSLGSGGPNEQFF. CDR3 in DNA: TGCGCCAGCAGCCTCGGGAGCGGGGGACCCAATGAGCAGTTCTTC. J is TRBJ2-1 and V is TRBV4-3; 8 positions agree with TRBD2. The CDR3 is 15 residues long. Germline V gene sequence: CDR1 LGHNA, CDR2 YSLEER. After removal of 4 bases from V and 6 bases from J, the junction contained 8 bases not matched to a gene.

Details on this clonotype: This may come from a read error, since a much larger clone is one base off. This sequence joins TRBV12-3 or TRBV12-4 and TRBJ2-4, with D tentatively TRBD1 (5 bases). Trimming pared 3 bases from V and 13 bases from J, leaving 28 bases between. The CDR3 runs 17 residues. Here the CDR3 reads CASSFTGARNGLGEQYF. Here the CDR3 DNA reads TGTGCCAGCAGTTTTACTGGGGCGAGAAACGGTTTGGGTGAGCAGTACTTC.

The V gene is TRBV12-3 or TRBV12-4, the J gene TRBJ2-1; unclear D gene. V gave up 2 bases and J gave up 0 bases, with 14 bases separating them. The CDR3 is made up of 17 amino acids. CDR3 bases: TGTGCCAGCAGTTTATATCTGGCAGTTAGCTCCTACAATGAGCAGTTCTTC. Translating gives CASSLYLAVSSYNEQFF.

This clonotype was seen more than once but under ten times. V gene TRBV5-5 combines with J gene TRBJ2-5; TRBD1 matches 10 bases. J was trimmed by 4 bases and V by 4 bases; bases with no gene match: 7. The length of the CDR3 is 15 residues. From germline, CDR1 is SGHKS and CDR2 YYEKEE (reference sequence). CDR3 in DNA: TGTGCCAGCAGCATACGCCGGGACAGGGGAGAGACCCAGTACTTC. It codes for CASSIRRDRGETQYF.

This clonotype was picked up a small number of times. The chain is built from TRBV28 and TRBJ2-6; D might be TRBD2 (6 bases). The CDR3 contains 18 residues. V lost 6 bases, J lost 4 bases, and 22 bases lay in between. Germline V gene sequence: CDR1 MDHEN, CDR2 SYDVKM. The CDR3 DNA sequence: TGTGCCAGCAGCCAGTCGTGGGGGGATGGGCCGGGGGCCAACGTCCTGACTTTC. It yields the protein CASSQSWGDGPGANVLTF.

Of note for this clonotype: This may arise from a read error, as a much more abundant clone is one base away. The chain combines TRBV7-2 with TRBJ2-1, with 7 bases aligning to TRBD2. Germline loops: CDR1 SGHTA, CDR2 FQGNSA. The junction had 16 bases not matched to a gene; V was cut back by 4 bases and J by 13 bases. The CDR3 is made up of 15 amino acids. The DNA for the CDR3 is TGTGCCAGCAGCTCCCTTTTGGCGGGAGCGGAGACCCAGTTCTTC. Protein sequence: CASSSLLAGAETQFF.

This rearrangement joins TRBV30 to TRBJ2-2; D is perhaps TRBD1 (6 bases). Trimming removed 3 bases from V and 5 bases from J, with 7 bases in between. CDR1 and CDR2 from the germline V gene are GTSNPN and SVGIG (reference sequence). The CDR3 spans 12 residues. CDR3 protein: CAWRDRTGELFF. Written as DNA, the CDR3 is TGTGCCTGGAGGGACAGAACCGGGGAGCTGTTTTTT.

The chain couples TRBV7-9 to TRBJ2-7, with 15 bases lining up with TRBD2. The germline V gene has CDR1 SEHNR and CDR2 FQNEAQ (reference sequence). This CDR3 has 15 residues. This CDR3 is CASSLTGLAGGSLRV. Written as DNA, the CDR3 is TGTGCCAGCAGCCTAACGGGACTAGCGGGGGGTTCCCTTCGCGTC.

The chain joins TRBV2 to TRBJ1-2; D is ambiguous. Per the germline V gene, CDR1 is SNHLY and CDR2 is FYNNEI. Trimming removed 4 bases from V and 2 bases from J, with 8 bases in between. There are 13 residues in the CDR3. CDR3 DNA sequence: TGTGCCAGCAGTGGGGTGGGGAACTATGGCTACACCTTC. Protein product: CASSGVGNYGYTF.

In this sample, this clonotype turned up many times. The chain carries TRBV11-2 and TRBJ1-2; D ambiguous. Germline V gene lookup returns CDR1 SGHAT and CDR2 FQNNGV. The CDR3 runs to 13 residues. V lost 0 bases to trimming and J lost 8 bases, with 10 bases between them. The CDR3, as DNA: TGTGCCAGCAGCTTAGATGATCGCACCGGCTACACCTTC. Protein: CASSLDDRTGYTF.

With respect to this clonotype: A much larger clone sits a single nucleotide away, making a read error possible. The chain links TRBV7-2 to TRBJ2-1, with 7 bases fitting TRBD1. CDR1 SGHTA and CDR2 FQGNSA come from the germline V gene. This CDR3 region has 13 residues. With 4 bases clipped from V and 6 bases from J, the junction kept 3 bases outside the gene matches. The CDR3: CASSSTGCNEQFF. The CDR3 coding sequence is TGTGCCAGCAGCTCGACAGGGTGCAATGAGCAGTTCTTC.

The sample holds many counts of this clonotype. V gene TRBV5-1 combines with J gene TRBJ2-1; 9 bases line up with TRBD1. V lost 4 bases, J lost 5 bases, and 7 bases stayed unmatched. This CDR3 contains 15 residues. Germline V gene data show CDR1 as SGHRS and CDR2 as YFSETQ. CDR3 DNA sequence: TGCGCCAGCAGCCTACAGGGGGCTTCGGACAATGAGCAGTTCTTC. Residues: CASSLQGASDNEQFF.

A word on this clonotype: This may come from a read error, since a much larger clone is one base off. The CDR3 nucleotides are TGTGCCAGCAGGGAAGCGCTTCGGGTTTACGAGCAGTACTTC. It is translated as CASREALRVYEQYF. This chain joins TRBV2 and TRBJ2-5, with no clear D. The J call may be in error: the DNA end matches TRBJ2-7 better. The CDR3 spans 14 residues. The germline gives CDR1 SNHLY, CDR2 FYNNEI.